Each of the 14 T cell receptor beta chains below was sequenced from the same sample in a study of identical twins. TCRdb redid the calling of the 5' RACE reads with MiXCR, one entry per CDR3 protein. The sample consists of more than 600,000 distinct CDR3 sequences, about 18% of them appearing once. These records were also assigned to another study, of T cells expressing NK-cell markers.

The sequenced sample was PBMCs. The receptors were sampled from a woman under 30 in good health.

In its sample, this clonotype was seen a few times. J is TRBJ2-1 and V is TRBV7-9, with D perhaps TRBD1 or TRBD2 (5 bases each). Per germline, CDR1 SEHNR and CDR2 FQNEAQ (reference sequence). V dropped 1 base and J dropped 5 bases, with 15 bases sitting between them. The CDR3 is 16 residues long. The CDR3 DNA reads TGTGCCAGCAGCTTAGTGGTAGGGGAGCTCCACAATGAGCAGTTCTTC. Translating it yields CASSLVVGELHNEQFF.

This chain links TRBV20-1 with TRBJ1-3; perhaps TRBD1 as D (5 bases). The germline V gene has CDR1 DFQATT and CDR2 SNEGSKA (reference sequence). The CDR3 totals 15 residues. The V and J ends lost 5 bases and 0 bases respectively, with 14 bases between them. DNA for the CDR3: TGCAGTGCTTCTTCCGGGACGGGCTCTGGAAACACCATATATTTT. Amino acids: CSASSGTGSGNTIYF.

The V gene is TRBV5-1, the J gene TRBJ2-7, with a weak D call TRBD1 (6 bases). Trimming pared 3 bases from V and 5 bases from J, leaving 15 bases between. Germline CDR1 reads SGHRS; CDR2 reads YFSETQ. This CDR3 has 14 amino acids. CDR3 nucleotides: TGCGCCAGCAGCTCCGCAGGGGCGACGGACGAGCAGTACTTC. It translates to CASSSAGATDEQYF.

This rearrangement joins TRBV5-1 to TRBJ1-2, with D possibly TRBD1 on 5 matching bases. Trimming left V 3 bases short and J 4 bases short, with 13 bases between. The CDR3 has 14 residues. CDR1 and CDR2 (germline): SGHRS, YFSETQ. CDR3 loop: CASSSLTAVYGYTF. In DNA form, the CDR3 reads TGCGCCAGCAGCTCCCTGACAGCCGTCTATGGCTACACCTTC.

A few counts support this clonotype. The J gene is TRBJ2-5, the V gene TRBV20-1; the match to TRBD2 covers 8 bases. This CDR3 contains 13 residues. Trimming removed 3 bases from V and 4 bases from J; junction bases left unmatched: 4. From germline, CDR1 is DFQATT and CDR2 SNEGSKA (reference sequence). The DNA for the CDR3 is TGCAGTGCTAGGCCCCGGGGGGGAGAGACCCAGTACTTC. Amino acids: CSARPRGGETQYF.

This clonotype showed up just a few times. This chain joins TRBV29-1 and TRBJ2-7; a possible D gene is TRBD1 (6 bases). The V gene lost 7 bases and the J gene lost 2 bases, with 15 bases spanning the gap. CDR3 length: 13 residues. Germline CDR1 reads SQVTM; CDR2 reads ANQGSEA. DNA of the CDR3: TGCAGCGCCAATGTCAGGGGAACCTACGAGCAGTACTTC. The encoded protein is CSANVRGTYEQYF.

There are a few counts of this clonotype. Germline and junction disagree at one end, which may indicate a read error. The chain recombines TRBV7-8 with TRBJ2-7; D remains ambiguous. From germline, CDR1 is SGHVS and CDR2 FQNEAQ. CDR3 length equals 13 residues. The CDR3 nucleotides are TGTGCCAGCAGCTTAGCCGGGTCCCTTACACTCAACTTC. Its translation: CASSLAGSLTLNF.

This clonotype was counted only a few times. V is TRBV20-1 and J is TRBJ2-1; 9 bases fit TRBD1. The CDR3 is made up of 15 amino acids. Germline V gives CDR1 DFQATT, CDR2 SNEGSKA (reference sequence). J gave up 9 bases and V 1 base, and 10 bases lay outside the gene matches. The CDR3 bases are TGCAGTGCTAGAGGTGTACAGGGGGCGCCGGGTGAGCAGTTCTTC. As protein: CSARGVQGAPGEQFF.

The chain carries TRBV2 and TRBJ2-1, with a tentative D call TRBD2 (5 bases). V lost 7 bases and J lost 6, with 19 bases in between. This CDR3 region has 15 residues. CDR1 and CDR2 (germline): SNHLY, FYNNEI. The CDR3 sequence is CASKAEIILGNEQFF. Written as DNA, the CDR3 is TGTGCCAGCAAAGCGGAGATAATCCTAGGCAATGAGCAGTTCTTC.

This clonotype has more than one count but fewer than ten. The chain recombines TRBV12-5 with TRBJ2-3; the D is unclear. The germline gives CDR1 LGHNT, CDR2 FRNRAP. The CDR3 length is 15 residues. The germline V and J ends were trimmed by 6 bases and 2 bases, with 15 bases remaining between them. CDR3 nucleotide sequence: TGTGCTAGTGGGAAAGACTTGCTGTACACAGATACGCAGTATTTT. It specifies CASGKDLLYTDTQYF. Full variable domain (rest looked up from reference TRBV12-5 and TRBJ2-3): DARVTQTPRHKVTEMGQEVTMRCQPILGHNTVFWYRQTMMQGLELLAYFRNRAPLDDSGMPKDRFSAEMPDATLATLKIQPSEPRDSAVYFCASGKDLLYTDTQYFGPGTRLTVL.

This chain connects TRBV5-1 to TRBJ2-1; 10 positions agree with TRBD2. The V gene end was trimmed by 4 bases and the J gene end by 7 bases; junction bases not matched to a gene: 8. Germline CDR1 SGHRS, CDR2 YFSETQ. The CDR3 consists of 15 residues. Here the CDR3 reads CASSPTSGAWNEQFF. CDR3 sequence (DNA): TGCGCCAGCAGCCCAACTAGCGGGGCGTGGAATGAGCAGTTCTTC.

V gene TRBV5-1 combines with J gene TRBJ2-3, with 7 bases fitting TRBD1. Losses at the gene ends were 5 bases for V and 3 bases for J; bases not matched to a gene: 6. This CDR3 is built from 14 residues. Germline V gene lookup returns CDR1 SGHRS and CDR2 YFSETQ. The CDR3 is CASRRQGLTDTQYF. The CDR3 region has the DNA TGCGCCAGCAGGCGACAGGGATTAACAGATACGCAGTATTTT.

This chain joins TRBV20-1 and TRBJ2-1; 8 nucleotides line up with TRBD2. This CDR3 has 15 residues. After removal of 0 bases from V and 9 bases from J, the junction contained 10 bases not matched to a gene. Germline CDR1 is DFQATT and CDR2 is SNEGSKA (reference sequence). DNA for the CDR3: TGCAGTGCTAGAGAGGGTAGCGGGACCCAACCTGAGCAGTTCTTC. It specifies CSAREGSGTQPEQFF.

The V call is TRBV9, the J call TRBJ2-1; TRBD2 aligns across 10 bases. The CDR3 contains 18 residues. V gave up 4 bases and J gave up 6 bases; unmatched junction bases: 16. In germline, CDR1 is SGDLS, CDR2 YYNGEE. CDR3 in DNA: TGTGCCAGCAGCCTCCCTAGGGGTAGCGGGGGGAGAAGCAATGAGCAGTTCTTC. Amino acid sequence: CASSLPRGSGGRSNEQFF.